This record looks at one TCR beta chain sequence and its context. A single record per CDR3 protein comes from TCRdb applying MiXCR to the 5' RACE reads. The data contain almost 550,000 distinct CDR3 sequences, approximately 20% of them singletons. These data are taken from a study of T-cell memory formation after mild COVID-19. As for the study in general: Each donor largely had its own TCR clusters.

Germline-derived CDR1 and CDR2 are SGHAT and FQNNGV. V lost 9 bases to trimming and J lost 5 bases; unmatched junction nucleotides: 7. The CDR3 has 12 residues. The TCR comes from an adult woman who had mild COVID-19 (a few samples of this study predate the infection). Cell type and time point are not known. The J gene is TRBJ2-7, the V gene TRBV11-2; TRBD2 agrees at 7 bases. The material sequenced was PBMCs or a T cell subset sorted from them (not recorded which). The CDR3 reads CASTWGGHEQYF. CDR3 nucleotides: TGTGCCAGTACATGGGGGGGTCACGAGCAGTACTTC.